The subject of this entry is one T cell receptor beta chain. Its target is unknown. The input for sorted-subset replicate PCRs was roughly 180 ng DNA, 25,000 to 35,000 T cell genomes. Using immunoSEQ multiplex PCR, the repertoire was profiled, and TCRdb retains in-frame clones only, with some absent. The sample contains hundreds of thousands of clones, approximately 96% of which appear only once. The CDR3 extends over 14 amino acids. The germline V gene encodes CDR1 MGHRA and CDR2 YSYEKL. These data originate in a study of shared clonotypes between healthy human individuals. Study information: CD4 naive cells filled three plates per donor, CD4 memory three, CD8 naive two and CD8 memory one. General study findings and limits: Sharing across a few donors was seen in roughly 5% of naive CD4 clonotypes.

It was CD45RO-negative cells, positively selected for CCR7, that made up naive CD8 cells, with terminally differentiated effector memory CD45RA+ cells excluded. Source material: naive CD8+ T cells sorted from blood. The receptor's source is a woman aged 30 to 39 in good health. The chain uses TRBV4-1 and TRBJ2-5; 7 nucleotides line up with TRBD1. With the DNA end fitting TRBJ2-7 better, the J assignment may be wrong. CDR3 sequence: CASSSGQRSYEQYF. DNA of the CDR3: TGCGCCAGCAGCTCGGGACAGCGATCCTACGAGCAGTACTTC.